These 5 T cell receptor beta chains were sequenced from one sample in a study of CD8 T cells in ankylosing spondylitis. Using its own MiXCR run on the 5' RACE reads, TCRdb lists one record per CDR3 protein. Of 84,000 or so distinct CDR3 sequences in the sample, around 25% were seen once. Sequenced sample: blood, either unsorted or a sorted T cell fraction (not recorded which). These receptors originate from a male donor with ankylosing spondylitis or in good health (not recorded which).

The chain uses TRBV10-3 and TRBJ1-3; D ambiguous. Germline V lookup: CDR1 ENHRY, CDR2 SYGVKD. V dropped 10 bases and J dropped 4 bases, with 17 bases sitting between them. This CDR3 is 14 amino acids long. The CDR3 bases are TGTGCCACAAACCCCGGGATTAGGGGAAACACCATATATTTT. Its protein is CATNPGIRGNTIYF.

The CDR3 here is CASSLEGGRTDTQYF. The CDR3 nucleotides read TGCGCCAGCAGCTTGGAGGGGGGACGCACAGATACGCAGTATTTT. The V and J genes are TRBV5-1 and TRBJ2-3; D may match TRBD1 or TRBD2 (6 bases each). The CDR3 runs to 15 residues. CDR1 is SGHRS and CDR2 is YFSETQ in the germline V gene. The ends were cut back, 0 bases at V and 1 base at J, with 9 bases in the middle.

This clonotype was detected only a few times. This chain joins TRBV20-1 and TRBJ2-1; 8 bases map to TRBD2. With V trimmed by 5 bases and J by 3 bases, 6 bases remained unmatched. This CDR3 contains 14 residues. Per the germline V gene, CDR1 is DFQATT and CDR2 is SNEGSKA (reference sequence). Here the CDR3 reads CSAPSGGYYNEQFF. For the CDR3, the DNA is TGCAGTGCTCCCAGCGGGGGCTACTACAATGAGCAGTTCTTC.

This clonotype has just a few counts. This chain joins TRBV7-8 and TRBJ1-6; D unclear. The CDR3 loop spans 14 amino acids. Germline CDR1 SGHVS, CDR2 FQNEAQ. The ends were cut back, 2 bases at V and 4 bases at J, with 6 bases in the middle. CDR3 coding DNA: TGTGCCAGCAGCTTACCAGGATATAATTCACCCCTCCACTTT. Protein sequence: CASSLPGYNSPLHF. The complete variable domain, with remaining parts taken from reference TRBV7-8 and TRBJ1-6, reads GAGVSQSPRYKVAKRGQDVALRCDPISGHVSLFWYQQALGQGPEFLTYFQNEAQLDKSGLPSDRFFAERPEGSVSTLKIQRTQQEDSAVYLCASSLPGYNSPLHFGNGTRLTVT.

The CDR3: CASSPITRGVNTEAFF. The CDR3 DNA reads TGCGCCAGCAGCCCGATCACTAGGGGGGTGAACACTGAAGCTTTCTTT. The V call is TRBV5-1, the J call TRBJ1-1; D is perhaps TRBD1 (6 bases). Trimming took 4 bases from V and 0 from J, leaving 16 bases between them. CDR1 SGHRS and CDR2 YFSETQ come from the germline V gene. This CDR3 has 16 amino acids.